Following are 24 T cell receptor beta chains from one sample sequenced in a study of T cells in Graves' hyperthyroidism and ophthalmopathy (dated by TCRdb to between 2017 and 2020). The library was prepared using multiplex PCR. TCRdb records Illumina HiSeq 2000 as the sequencer. The TCR beta CDR3 regions were amplified from the RNA transcripts. For the first round of RT-PCR on the TCR CDR3, the HTBI primer set was used together with the Qiagen OneStep RT-PCR kit. TCRdb's own reprocessing of the public reads used fastp at Q25 and MiXCR and kept productive beta chains. Under each unique CDR3 protein, matching rows form one entry showing the most common genes and DNA. This sample has fewer than 750,000 distinct CDR3 sequences in its table, and more than 14% of those were observed once. The top ten clonotypes cover 9.5% to 15% of the sample. The sample consisted of blood. The source is a woman aged 45 to 65 with Graves' ophthalmopathy.

This clonotype was seen at least ten times. The V gene is TRBV3-1, the J gene TRBJ1-1; unclear D gene. Between the trimmed V and J ends, which lost 3 bases and 1 base, there was a span of 9 bases. The CDR3 sequence is 14 residues long. Per the germline V gene, CDR1 is LGHDT and CDR2 is YNNKEL (reference sequence). CDR3 amino acids: CASSHAAANTEAFF. The CDR3 nucleotides read TGTGCCAGCAGCCACGCAGCTGCGAACACTGAAGCTTTCTTT.

At least ten counts were recorded for this clonotype. J is TRBJ1-5 and V is TRBV7-2, with 7 positions matching TRBD1. CDR1 and CDR2 from the germline V gene are SGHTA and FQGNSA. V lost 3 bases to trimming and J lost 1 base; unmatched junction nucleotides: 12. This CDR3 is built from 18 residues. CDR3 region: CASSFDQKGAGSNQPQHF. CDR3 sequence (DNA): TGTGCCAGCAGCTTCGACCAGAAGGGGGCGGGAAGCAATCAGCCCCAGCATTTT.

This clonotype was observed at least ten times. The rearrangement joins TRBV6-6 to TRBJ2-7; TRBD2 aligns across 9 bases. Germline V gene sequence: CDR1 MNHNY, CDR2 SVGAGI (reference sequence). J was trimmed by 3 bases and V by 0 bases; bases with no gene match: 30. The CDR3 runs 24 residues. The CDR3 sequence is CASSYSSLTQDEGLAGPSFYEQYF. DNA of the CDR3: TGTGCCAGCAGTTACTCGTCCCTTACACAAGATGAGGGGCTAGCGGGGCCATCCTTCTACGAGCAGTACTTC.

The V gene is TRBV27, the J gene TRBJ2-3; D gene ambiguous. Trimming stripped 4 bases from V and 0 bases from J, with 17 bases between. CDR3 length: 17 amino acids. Germline V CDR1 and CDR2: MNHEY, SMNVEV (reference sequence). This CDR3 reads CASSYALLRSSTDTQYF. The CDR3 bases are TGTGCCAGCAGTTATGCCCTTTTGAGATCTAGCACAGATACGCAGTATTTT.

This clonotype has ten or more counts. The chain joins TRBV2 to TRBJ2-7, with 10 bases identical to TRBD1. The V and J ends lost 5 bases and 6 bases, in that order; junction bases with no gene match: 4. Germline CDR1 SNHLY, CDR2 FYNNEI. This CDR3 comprises 13 residues. CDR3 amino acids: CASSLGQGFEQYF. As DNA, the CDR3 is TGTGCCAGCAGTTTGGGACAGGGGTTCGAGCAGTACTTC.

This clonotype came up many times. This chain links TRBV28 with TRBJ1-2; 9 positions match TRBD1. CDR1 and CDR2 (germline): MDHEN, SYDVKM. The CDR3 extends over 18 amino acids. The trim removed 6 bases at V and 4 bases at J, leaving 18 bases unmatched. The CDR3, as DNA: TGTGCCAGCAGCCGTACCATCCGGGACAGGGAAGGTCTCTATGGCTACACCTTC. Amino acid sequence: CASSRTIRDREGLYGYTF.

About this clonotype: The junction departs from the called germline gene at one end, perhaps through a read error. The chain couples TRBV7-9 to TRBJ1-4; 12 bases match TRBD1. The CDR3 is made up of 17 amino acids. Germline V gives CDR1 SEHNR, CDR2 FQNEAQ (reference sequence). Here the CDR3 DNA reads TGTGCCAGCAGGCGGGACAGGGGGCCGTCCTATAATGAAAAACTGTCTTTT. It translates to CASRRDRGPSYNEKLSF. The full variable domain, completed using reference TRBV7-9 and TRBJ1-4, is DTGVSQNPRHKITKRGQNVTFRCDPISEHNRLYWYRQTLGQGPEFLTYFQNEAQLEKSRLLSDRFSAERPKGSFSTLEIQRTEQGDSAMYLCASRRDRGPSYNEKLSFGSGTQLSVL.

This clonotype was observed at least ten times. The chain links TRBV7-2 to TRBJ2-3, with 8 bases fitting TRBD2. Germline CDR1 and CDR2: SGHTA and FQGNSA. J was trimmed by 1 base and V by 3 bases; bases with no gene match: 0. There are 14 residues in the CDR3. DNA of the CDR3: TGTGCCAGCAGCTTGACTAGCGGCACAGATACGCAGTATTTT. This codes for CASSLTSGTDTQYF.

This clonotype was recorded a few times. The chain links TRBV7-9 to TRBJ2-7, with 11 bases matching TRBD2. The J segment lost 7 bases and the V segment lost 5 bases, leaving 13 bases of the junction unmatched. The CDR3 is made up of 16 amino acids. Germline V gene lookup returns CDR1 SEHNR and CDR2 FQNEAQ (reference sequence). CDR3 sequence: CASSHGLAGVISEQYF. The CDR3 coding sequence is TGTGCCAGCAGCCACGGACTAGCGGGCGTGATTAGTGAGCAGTACTTC.

About this clonotype itself: A read error is possible here, since a much larger clone lies one base away. The chain is built from TRBV30 and TRBJ2-3, with no clear D. CDR1 and CDR2 from the germline V gene are GTSNPN and SVGIG (reference sequence). Trimming left V 1 base short and J 0 bases short, with 5 bases between. This CDR3 is 13 amino acids long. The CDR3 sequence is CAWSGASTDTQYF. The CDR3 bases are TGTGCCTGGAGTGGAGCCAGCACAGATACGCAGTATTTT. Variable domain in full (rest from reference TRBV30 and TRBJ2-3): SQTIHQWPATLVQPVGSPLSLECTVEGTSNPNLYWYRQAAGRGLQLLFYSVGIGQISSEVPQNLSASRPQDRQFILSSKKLLLSDSGFYLCAWSGASTDTQYFGPGTRLTVL.

The gene calls are TRBV5-4 and TRBJ2-3; perhaps D is TRBD1 or TRBD2 (6 bases each). The CDR3 covers 17 residues. Germline assignment: CDR1 SGHNT and CDR2 YYREEE (reference sequence). V dropped 2 bases and J dropped 2 bases, with 18 bases sitting between them. CDR3 in DNA: TGTGCCAGCAGCTTCCGCAGGGGCGGGACAAACACAGATACGCAGTATTTT. It specifies CASSFRRGGTNTDTQYF.

This clonotype was seen repeatedly, ten times or more. V and J are TRBV5-1 and TRBJ1-2; D unresolved. Germline lookup yields CDR1 SGHRS and CDR2 YFSETQ. The CDR3 has 14 amino acids. Trimming took 0 bases from V and 2 from J, leaving 8 bases between them. The CDR3 spells CASSLAAENYGYTF. CDR3 sequence (DNA): TGCGCCAGCAGCTTGGCCGCAGAGAACTATGGCTACACCTTC.

The rearrangement links TRBV18 to TRBJ2-3; D remains ambiguous. The CDR3 runs to 15 residues. The V and J ends lost 3 bases and 0 bases respectively, with 10 bases between them. CDR1 and CDR2 from the germline V gene are KGHSH and LQKENI. This chain's CDR3 is CASSPPPPSTDTQYF. The CDR3 DNA sequence: TGTGCCAGCTCACCCCCCCCGCCTAGCACAGATACGCAGTATTTT.

Comments on this clonotype: This may arise from a read error, as a much more abundant clone is one base away. This chain uses TRBV5-1 with TRBJ2-3; no clear D. Per the germline V gene, CDR1 is SGHRS and CDR2 is YFSETQ. This CDR3 comprises 14 residues. V dropped 1 base and J dropped 4 bases, with 10 bases sitting between them. Here the CDR3 DNA reads TGCGCCAGCAGCTTGAAGTCAGACGCAGATACGCAGTATTTT. It yields the protein CASSLKSDADTQYF.

V and J are TRBV28 and TRBJ2-7; a weak D match, TRBD2 (5 bases). The CDR3 is 15 amino acids. Trimming took 5 bases from V and 0 from J, leaving 14 bases between them. In germline, CDR1 is MDHEN, CDR2 SYDVKM. The CDR3 DNA is TGTGCCAGCAGTGCACCGGTGGGGAGCTCCTACGAGCAGTACTTC. Its protein is CASSAPVGSSYEQYF.

This clonotype was observed once. The junction departs from the called germline gene at one end, perhaps through a read error. The genes are TRBV5-5 and TRBJ1-5; D might be TRBD1 (6 bases). This CDR3 has 16 amino acids. The germline CDR1 and CDR2 sequences are SGHKS and YYEKEE (reference sequence). This CDR3 reads CASTLRPGVGNQPQHF. CDR3 sequence (DNA): TGTGCCAGCACCTTGCGCCCAGGGGTCGGCAATCAGCCCCAGCATTTT. The complete variable domain, with remaining parts taken from reference TRBV5-5 and TRBJ1-5, reads DAGVTQSPTHLIKTRGQQVTLRCSPISGHKSVSWYQQVLGQGPQFIFQYYEKEERGRGNFPDRFSARQFPNYSSELNVNALLLGDSALYLCASTLRPGVGNQPQHFGDGTRLSIL.

This clonotype has at least ten counts. The genes are TRBV18 and TRBJ2-1, with TRBD2 as a possible D gene (6 bases). With 1 base removed from V and 2 bases from J, the gap between germline ends came to 15 bases. The CDR3 has 17 amino acids. CDR1 is KGHSH, CDR2 LQKENI, per germline. The DNA for the CDR3 is TGTGCCAGCTCACCACGTTATCAGCGGGTAACCTACAATGAGCAGTTCTTC. It specifies CASSPRYQRVTYNEQFF.

This clonotype was counted a few times. The chain links TRBV5-4 to TRBJ1-5; TRBD1 aligns across 10 bases. The CDR3 is made up of 15 amino acids. V lost 2 bases and J lost 5; bases outside the gene matches: 4. The V gene's germline CDR1 is SGHNT and CDR2 YYREEE (reference sequence). For the CDR3, the DNA is TGTGCCAGCAGCTTTGGGACAGGGGCTGATCAGCCCCAGCATTTT. Translation: CASSFGTGADQPQHF.

This clonotype was found many times. This sequence joins TRBV7-2 and TRBJ2-7, with D uncertain. Germline values: CDR1 SGHTA, CDR2 FQGNSA. V was clipped by 2 bases and J by 4 bases, with 15 bases between them. This CDR3 is built from 15 residues. The CDR3 DNA follows: TGTGCCAGCAGCTTACTCGCAGAATCCTTATACGAGCAGTACTTC. As protein: CASSLLAESLYEQYF.

This clonotype was seen repeatedly, ten times or more. This chain's CDR3 is CAIPLTMIASSSSSYEQYF. The DNA for the CDR3 is TGTGCCATCCCCTTAACCATGATAGCGTCCTCCTCGAGCTCCTACGAGCAGTACTTC. This chain uses TRBV12-3 or TRBV12-4 with TRBJ2-7; maybe TRBD2 (5 bases). The CDR3 runs 19 residues. V dropped 10 bases and J dropped 0 bases, with 31 bases sitting between them.

This clonotype was seen ten or more times. The V and J genes are TRBV11-2 and TRBJ1-5; D gene uncertain. This CDR3 spans 15 amino acids. CDR1 SGHAT and CDR2 FQNNGV come from the germline V gene. The V end was cut by 1 base, the J end by 2 bases, with 9 bases between. The CDR3, as DNA: TGTGCCAGCAGCTTAGGTTCCTCGGGCAATCAGCCCCAGCATTTT. Translating gives CASSLGSSGNQPQHF.

This clonotype was recorded at least ten times. The chain combines TRBV7-3 with TRBJ2-1; TRBD2 matches 10 bases. V was clipped by 5 bases and J by 5 bases; unmatched bases: 9. The CDR3 consists of 16 residues. Looked up from germline, CDR1 is SGHTA and CDR2 is FQGTGA. The CDR3 sequence is CASSPSVAGGHNEQFF. As DNA, the CDR3 is TGTGCCAGCAGCCCTTCTGTAGCGGGAGGACACAATGAGCAGTTCTTC.

This clonotype was observed many times. This chain uses TRBV18 with TRBJ1-1; D is unclear. The V gene's germline CDR1 is KGHSH and CDR2 LQKENI. This CDR3 spans 13 amino acids. Deletions cut 6 bases from V and 1 base from J, with 9 bases between. DNA for the CDR3: TGTGCCAGCTCCCCCGGAAGGAACACTGAAGCTTTCTTT. It yields the protein CASSPGRNTEAFF.

This clonotype was detected ten times or more. V usage is TRBV28 and J usage is TRBJ1-2; no reliable D call. This CDR3 comprises 15 residues. Trimming shortened V by 2 bases and J by 0 bases, and 10 bases separated the two germline ends. Germline CDR1 and CDR2: MDHEN and SYDVKM. The CDR3 region has the DNA TGTGCCAGCAGTTTAATAACAGACGCTAACTATGGCTACACCTTC. Its translation: CASSLITDANYGYTF.